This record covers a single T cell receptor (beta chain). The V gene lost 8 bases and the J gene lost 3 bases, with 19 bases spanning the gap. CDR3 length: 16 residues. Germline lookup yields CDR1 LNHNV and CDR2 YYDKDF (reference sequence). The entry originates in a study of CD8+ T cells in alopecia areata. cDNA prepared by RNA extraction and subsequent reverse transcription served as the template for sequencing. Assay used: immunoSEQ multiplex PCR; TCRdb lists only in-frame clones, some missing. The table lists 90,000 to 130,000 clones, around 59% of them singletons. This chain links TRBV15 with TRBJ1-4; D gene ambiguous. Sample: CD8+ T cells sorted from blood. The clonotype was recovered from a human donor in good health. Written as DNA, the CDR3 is TGTGCCACCGGGAGTTCGGATCCCCCAGCTAATGAAAAACTGTTTTTT. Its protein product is CATGSSDPPANEKLFF.